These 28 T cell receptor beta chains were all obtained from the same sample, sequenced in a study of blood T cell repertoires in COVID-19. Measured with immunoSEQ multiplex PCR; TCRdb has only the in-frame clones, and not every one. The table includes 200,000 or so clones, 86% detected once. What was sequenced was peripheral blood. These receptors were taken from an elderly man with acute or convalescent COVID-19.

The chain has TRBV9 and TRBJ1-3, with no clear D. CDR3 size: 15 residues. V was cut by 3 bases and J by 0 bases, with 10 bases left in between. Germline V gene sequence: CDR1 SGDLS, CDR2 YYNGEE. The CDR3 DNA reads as TGTGCCAGCAGCGCCGCAGCGAGCTCTGGAAACACCATATATTTT. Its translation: CASSAAASSGNTIYF.

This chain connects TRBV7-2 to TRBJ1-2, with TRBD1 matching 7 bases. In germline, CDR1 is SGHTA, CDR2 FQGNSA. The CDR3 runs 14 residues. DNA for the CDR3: TGTGCGACAGGGACTTATAGAGAGGACTATGGCTACACCTTC. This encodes CATGTYREDYGYTF.

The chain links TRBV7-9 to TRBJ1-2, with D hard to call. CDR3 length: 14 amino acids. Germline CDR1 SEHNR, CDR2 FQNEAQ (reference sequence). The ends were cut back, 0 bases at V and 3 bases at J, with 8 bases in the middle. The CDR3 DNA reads TGTGCCAGCAGCTTAGCTACAATGGACTATGGCTACACCTTC. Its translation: CASSLATMDYGYTF. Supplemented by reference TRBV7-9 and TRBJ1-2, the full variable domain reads DTGVSQNPRHKITKRGQNVTFRCDPISEHNRLYWYRQTLGQGPEFLTYFQNEAQLEKSRLLSDRFSAERPKGSFSTLEIQRTEQGDSAMYLCASSLATMDYGYTFGSGTRLTVV.

The CDR3 reads CDTDRLTRNTIYF. The CDR3 DNA follows: TGTGATACGGACAGGCTAACGCGAAACACCATATATTTT. The V gene is TRBV7-6, the J gene TRBJ1-3; 7 bases are a match to TRBD1. Germline V lookup: CDR1 SGHVS, CDR2 FNYEAQ. The CDR3 has 13 residues.

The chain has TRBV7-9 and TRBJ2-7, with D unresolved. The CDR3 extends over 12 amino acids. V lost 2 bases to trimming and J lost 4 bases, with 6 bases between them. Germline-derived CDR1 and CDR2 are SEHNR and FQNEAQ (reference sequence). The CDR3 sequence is CASSLQDYEQYV. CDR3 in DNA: TGTGCCAGCAGCTTACAGGATTACGAGCAGTACGTC.

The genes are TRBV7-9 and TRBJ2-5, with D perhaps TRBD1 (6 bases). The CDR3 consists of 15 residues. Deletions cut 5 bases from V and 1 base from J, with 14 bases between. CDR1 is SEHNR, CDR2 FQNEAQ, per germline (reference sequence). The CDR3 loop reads CASSRGQLFQETQYF. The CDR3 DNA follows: TGTGCCAGCAGCCGCGGACAGCTATTCCAAGAGACCCAGTACTTC.

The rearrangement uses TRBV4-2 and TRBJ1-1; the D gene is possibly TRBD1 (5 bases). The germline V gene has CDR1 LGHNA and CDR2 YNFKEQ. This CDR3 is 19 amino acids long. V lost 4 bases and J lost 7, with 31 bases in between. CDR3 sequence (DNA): TGTGCCAGCAGCCTTTCAACCTTTCGGGGGACCGAGGGGTACGGTGAAGCTTTCTTT. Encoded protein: CASSLSTFRGTEGYGEAFF.

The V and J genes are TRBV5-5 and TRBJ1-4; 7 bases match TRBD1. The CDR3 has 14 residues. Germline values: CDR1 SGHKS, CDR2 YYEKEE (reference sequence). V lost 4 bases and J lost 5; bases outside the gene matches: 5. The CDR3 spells CASSRAGGNEKLFF. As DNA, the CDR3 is TGTGCCAGCAGCCGCGCAGGGGGAAATGAAAAACTGTTTTTT.

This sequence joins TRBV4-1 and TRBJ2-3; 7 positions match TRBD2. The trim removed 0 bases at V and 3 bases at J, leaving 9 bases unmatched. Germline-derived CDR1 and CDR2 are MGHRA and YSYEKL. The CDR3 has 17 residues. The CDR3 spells CASSQDGRGGRTDTQYF. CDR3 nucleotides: TGCGCCAGCAGCCAAGACGGTCGGGGCGGGAGAACAGATACGCAGTATTTT.

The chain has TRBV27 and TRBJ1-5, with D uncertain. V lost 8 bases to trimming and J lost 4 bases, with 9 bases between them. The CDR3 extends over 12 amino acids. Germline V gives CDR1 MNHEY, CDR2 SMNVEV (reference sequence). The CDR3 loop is CASGRSNQPQHF. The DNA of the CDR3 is TGTGCCAGCGGCAGGTCGAATCAGCCCCAGCATTTT.

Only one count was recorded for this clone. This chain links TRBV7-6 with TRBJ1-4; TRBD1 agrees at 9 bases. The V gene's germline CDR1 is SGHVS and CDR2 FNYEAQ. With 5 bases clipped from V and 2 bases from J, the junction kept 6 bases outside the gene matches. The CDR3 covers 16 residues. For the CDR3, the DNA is TGTGCCAGCAGCGGTGGGACAGGGTTTACTAATGAAAAACTGTTTTTT. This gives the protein CASSGGTGFTNEKLFF.

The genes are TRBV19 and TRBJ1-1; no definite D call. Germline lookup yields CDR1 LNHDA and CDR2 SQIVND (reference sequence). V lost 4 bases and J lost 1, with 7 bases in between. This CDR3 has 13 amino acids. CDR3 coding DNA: TGTGCCAGTAGTACCACAAGGAACACTGAAGCTTTCTTT. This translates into CASSTTRNTEAFF.

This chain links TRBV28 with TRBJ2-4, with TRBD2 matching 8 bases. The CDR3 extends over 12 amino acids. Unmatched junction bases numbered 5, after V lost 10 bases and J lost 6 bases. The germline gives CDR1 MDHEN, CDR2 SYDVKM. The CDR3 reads CATQSGRNIQYF. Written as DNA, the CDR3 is TGTGCCACCCAAAGCGGGAGAAACATTCAGTACTTC.

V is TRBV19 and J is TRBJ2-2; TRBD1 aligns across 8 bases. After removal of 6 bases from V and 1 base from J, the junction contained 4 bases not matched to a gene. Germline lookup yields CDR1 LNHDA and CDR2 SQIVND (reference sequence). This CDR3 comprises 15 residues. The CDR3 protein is CASRGDRRNTGELFF. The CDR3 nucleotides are TGTGCCAGTAGGGGGGACAGGAGGAACACCGGGGAGCTGTTTTTT.

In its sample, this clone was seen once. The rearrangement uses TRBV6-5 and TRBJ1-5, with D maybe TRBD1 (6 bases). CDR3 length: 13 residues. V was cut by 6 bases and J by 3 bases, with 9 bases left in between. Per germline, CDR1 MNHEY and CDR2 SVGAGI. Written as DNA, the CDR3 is TGTGCCAGCAGAGGACAGCCCAATCAGCCCCAGCATTTT. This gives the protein CASRGQPNQPQHF.

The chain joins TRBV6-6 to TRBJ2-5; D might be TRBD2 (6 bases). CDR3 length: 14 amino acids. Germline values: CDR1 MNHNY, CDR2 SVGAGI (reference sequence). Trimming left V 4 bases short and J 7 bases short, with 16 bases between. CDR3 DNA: TGTGCCAGCAGTTCGTCCGGGACTGCCAGGACCCAGTACTTC. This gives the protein CASSSSGTARTQYF.

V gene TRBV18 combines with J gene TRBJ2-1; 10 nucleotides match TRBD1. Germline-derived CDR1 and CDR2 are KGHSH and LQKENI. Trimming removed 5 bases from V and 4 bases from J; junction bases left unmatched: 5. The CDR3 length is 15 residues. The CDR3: CASSSRDRGYNEQFF. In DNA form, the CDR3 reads TGTGCCAGCTCATCCCGGGACAGGGGTTACAATGAGCAGTTCTTC.

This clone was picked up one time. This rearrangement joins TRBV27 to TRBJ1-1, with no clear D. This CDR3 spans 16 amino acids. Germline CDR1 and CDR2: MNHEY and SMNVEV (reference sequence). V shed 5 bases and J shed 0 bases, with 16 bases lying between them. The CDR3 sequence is CASSPLGISMNTEAFF. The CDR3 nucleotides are TGTGCCAGCAGTCCACTAGGGATAAGTATGAACACTGAAGCTTTCTTT.

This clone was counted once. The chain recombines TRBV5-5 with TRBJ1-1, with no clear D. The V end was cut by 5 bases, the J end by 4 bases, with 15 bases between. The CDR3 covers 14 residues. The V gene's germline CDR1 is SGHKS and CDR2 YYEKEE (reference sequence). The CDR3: CASSPREAVTEAFF. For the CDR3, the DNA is TGTGCCAGCAGTCCGAGGGAAGCGGTCACTGAAGCTTTCTTT.

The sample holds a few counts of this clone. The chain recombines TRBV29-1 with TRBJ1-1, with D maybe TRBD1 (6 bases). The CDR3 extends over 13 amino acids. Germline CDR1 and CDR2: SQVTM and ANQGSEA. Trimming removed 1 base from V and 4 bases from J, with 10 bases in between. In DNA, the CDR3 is TGCAGCGTTGAAGTACAGGGTGGCACTGAAGCTTTCTTT. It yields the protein CSVEVQGGTEAFF.

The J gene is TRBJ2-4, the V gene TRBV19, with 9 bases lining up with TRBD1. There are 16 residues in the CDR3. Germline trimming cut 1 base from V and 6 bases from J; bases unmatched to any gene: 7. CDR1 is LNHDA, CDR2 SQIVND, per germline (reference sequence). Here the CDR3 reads CASSIGTGVSGNIQYF. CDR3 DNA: TGTGCCAGTAGTATAGGGACAGGGGTGTCGGGAAACATTCAGTACTTC.

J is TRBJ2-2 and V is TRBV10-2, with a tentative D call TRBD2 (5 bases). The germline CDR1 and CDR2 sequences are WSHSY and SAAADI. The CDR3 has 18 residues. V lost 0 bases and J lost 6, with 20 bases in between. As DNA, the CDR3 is TGCGCCAGCAGTGAGTCTATATGGGAGTATAAGGTCTCCGGGGAGCTGTTTTTT. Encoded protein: CASSESIWEYKVSGELFF.

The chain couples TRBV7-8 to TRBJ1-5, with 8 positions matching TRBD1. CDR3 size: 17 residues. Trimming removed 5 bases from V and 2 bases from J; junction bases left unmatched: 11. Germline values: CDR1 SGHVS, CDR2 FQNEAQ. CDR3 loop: CASSPAPADRGNQPQHF. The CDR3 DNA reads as TGTGCCAGCAGCCCCGCCCCCGCGGACAGGGGCAATCAGCCCCAGCATTTT.

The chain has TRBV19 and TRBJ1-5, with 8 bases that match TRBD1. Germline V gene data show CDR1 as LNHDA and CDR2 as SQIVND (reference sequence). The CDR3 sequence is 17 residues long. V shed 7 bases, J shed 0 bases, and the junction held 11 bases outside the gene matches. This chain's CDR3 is CASTFGQGVYSNQPQHF. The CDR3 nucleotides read TGTGCCAGTACCTTTGGACAGGGTGTGTATAGCAATCAGCCCCAGCATTTT. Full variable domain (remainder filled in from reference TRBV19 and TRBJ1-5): DGGITQSPKYLFRKEGQNVTLSCEQNLNHDAMYWYRQDPGQGLRLIYYSQIVNDFQKGDIAEGYSVSREKKESFPLTVTSAQKNPTAFYLCASTFGQGVYSNQPQHFGDGTRLSIL.

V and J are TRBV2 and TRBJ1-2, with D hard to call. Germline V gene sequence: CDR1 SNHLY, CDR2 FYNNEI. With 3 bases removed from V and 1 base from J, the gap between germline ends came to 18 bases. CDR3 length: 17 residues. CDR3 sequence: CASSENLSLQSNYGYTF. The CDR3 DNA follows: TGTGCCAGCAGTGAGAATTTAAGCTTACAGAGTAACTATGGCTACACCTTC.

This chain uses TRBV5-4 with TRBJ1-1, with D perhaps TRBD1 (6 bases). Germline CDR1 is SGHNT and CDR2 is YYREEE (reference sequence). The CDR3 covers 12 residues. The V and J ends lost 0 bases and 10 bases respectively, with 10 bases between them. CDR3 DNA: TGTGCCAGCAGCTTGGACAGGGCGGGAGCTTTCTTT. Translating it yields CASSLDRAGAFF.

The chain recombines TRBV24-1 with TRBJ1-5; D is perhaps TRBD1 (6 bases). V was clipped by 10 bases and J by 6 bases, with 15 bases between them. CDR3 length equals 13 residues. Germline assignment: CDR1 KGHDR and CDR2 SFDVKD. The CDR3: CATQGLPSQPQHF. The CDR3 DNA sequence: TGTGCCACACAGGGCCTACCTAGTCAGCCCCAGCATTTT.

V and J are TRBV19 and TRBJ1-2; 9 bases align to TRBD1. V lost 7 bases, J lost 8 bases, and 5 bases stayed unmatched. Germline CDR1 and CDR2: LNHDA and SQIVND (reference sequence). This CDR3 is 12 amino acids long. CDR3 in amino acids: CASKIGTGGYTF. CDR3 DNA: TGTGCCAGTAAGATCGGGACAGGGGGCTACACCTTC. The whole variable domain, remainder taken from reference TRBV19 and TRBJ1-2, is DGGITQSPKYLFRKEGQNVTLSCEQNLNHDAMYWYRQDPGQGLRLIYYSQIVNDFQKGDIAEGYSVSREKKESFPLTVTSAQKNPTAFYLCASKIGTGGYTFGSGTRLTVV.